Sequencing of this TCR beta chain was carried out in a study of tumor-infiltrating lymphocytes in localized non-small cell lung cancer. Clones were sequenced by immunoSEQ multiplex PCR, and TCRdb holds only the in-frame ones, with some missing. This table has 12,000 or so clones, around 74% appearing once. Source material: lung tumor tissue. This clonotype was obtained from a human donor with non-small cell lung cancer.

The CDR3, as DNA: TGTGCCAGCAGTACGTCAGGGGGCGTGAAGCCCCAGCATTTT. It is translated as CASSTSGGVKPQHF. The V and J genes are TRBV6-5 and TRBJ1-5; TRBD1 aligns across 8 bases. Germline V gene lookup returns CDR1 MNHEY and CDR2 SVGAGI. The CDR3 has 14 amino acids. Trimming at V came to 5 bases and at J to 8 bases, leaving 8 bases not matched to a gene.